This TCR beta chain comes out of a study of blood T cell repertoires in COVID-19. Study context: Both acute and convalescent COVID-19 samples were obtained from the United States, Italy and Spain.

CDR1 is KGHDR and CDR2 is SFDVKD in the germline V gene. V lost 6 bases to trimming and J lost 4 bases, with 17 bases between them. CDR3 length: 15 amino acids. Sequencing was performed with immunoSEQ multiplex PCR; in TCRdb, only in-frame clones are kept and a portion is missing. The profile shows around 80,000 clones, 82% of them singletons. This TCR came from a human donor in a cohort sampled during active COVID-19. Sequencing used peripheral blood. The V call is TRBV24-1, the J call TRBJ1-2, with D perhaps matching TRBD1 (6 bases). The CDR3 protein is CATSFPRGTSYGYTF. CDR3 DNA sequence: TGTGCCACCAGTTTTCCCAGGGGCACGAGCTATGGCTACACCTTC.